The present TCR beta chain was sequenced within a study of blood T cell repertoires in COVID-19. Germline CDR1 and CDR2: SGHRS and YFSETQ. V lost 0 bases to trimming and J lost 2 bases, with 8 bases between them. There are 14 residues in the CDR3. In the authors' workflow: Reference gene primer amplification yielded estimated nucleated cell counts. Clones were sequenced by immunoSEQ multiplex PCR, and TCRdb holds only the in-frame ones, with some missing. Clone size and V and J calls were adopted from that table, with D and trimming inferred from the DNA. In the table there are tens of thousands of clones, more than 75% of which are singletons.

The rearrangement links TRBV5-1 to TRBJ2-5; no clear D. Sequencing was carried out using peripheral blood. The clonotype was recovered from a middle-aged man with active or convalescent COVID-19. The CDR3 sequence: CASSLEASQETQYF. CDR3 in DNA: TGCGCCAGCAGCTTGGAGGCTAGTCAAGAGACCCAGTACTTC.